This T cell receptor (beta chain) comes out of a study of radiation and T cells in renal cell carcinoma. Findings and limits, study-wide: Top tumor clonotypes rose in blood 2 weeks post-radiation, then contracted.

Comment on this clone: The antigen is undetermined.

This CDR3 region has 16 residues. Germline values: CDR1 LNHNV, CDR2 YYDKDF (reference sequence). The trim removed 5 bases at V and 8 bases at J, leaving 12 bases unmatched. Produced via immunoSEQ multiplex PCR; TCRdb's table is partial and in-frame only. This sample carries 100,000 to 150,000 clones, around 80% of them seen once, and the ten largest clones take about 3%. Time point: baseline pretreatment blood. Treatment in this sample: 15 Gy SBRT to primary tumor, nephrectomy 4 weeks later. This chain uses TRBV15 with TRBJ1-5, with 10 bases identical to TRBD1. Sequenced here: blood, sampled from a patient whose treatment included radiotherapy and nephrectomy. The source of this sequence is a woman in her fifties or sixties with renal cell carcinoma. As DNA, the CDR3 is TGTGCCACCAGCTTAGGACAGGGGGGTTCGGAGGAGCCCCAGCATTTT. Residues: CATSLGQGGSEEPQHF.